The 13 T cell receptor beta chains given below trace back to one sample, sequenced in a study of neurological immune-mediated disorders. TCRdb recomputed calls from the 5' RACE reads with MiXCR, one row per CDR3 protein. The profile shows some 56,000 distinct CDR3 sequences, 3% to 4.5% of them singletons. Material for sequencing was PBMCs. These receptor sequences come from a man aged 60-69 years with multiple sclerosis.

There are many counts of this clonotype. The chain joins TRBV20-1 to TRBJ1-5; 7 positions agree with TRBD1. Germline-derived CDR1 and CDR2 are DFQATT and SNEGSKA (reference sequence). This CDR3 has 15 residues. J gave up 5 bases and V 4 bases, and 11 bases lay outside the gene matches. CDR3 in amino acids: CSATRNSRGDQPQHF. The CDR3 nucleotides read TGCAGTGCTACGAGAAATTCCAGGGGGGATCAGCCCCAGCATTTT.

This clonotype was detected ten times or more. This chain's CDR3 is CSAAAGQGGYGYTF. The CDR3 coding sequence is TGCAGTGCTGCGGCCGGACAGGGAGGCTATGGCTACACCTTC. The V gene is TRBV20-1, the J gene TRBJ1-2, with TRBD1 identical over 8 bases. The germline V gene encodes CDR1 DFQATT and CDR2 SNEGSKA (reference sequence). Germline trimming cut 5 bases from V and 4 bases from J; bases unmatched to any gene: 9. This CDR3 has 14 residues.

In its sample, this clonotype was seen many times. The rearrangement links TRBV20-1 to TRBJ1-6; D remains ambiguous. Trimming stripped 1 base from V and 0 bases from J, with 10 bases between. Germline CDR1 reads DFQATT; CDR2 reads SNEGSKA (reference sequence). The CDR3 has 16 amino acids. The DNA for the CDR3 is TGCAGTGCTAGAGTATCACTGAGCTCCTATAATTCACCCCTCCACTTT. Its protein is CSARVSLSSYNSPLHF.

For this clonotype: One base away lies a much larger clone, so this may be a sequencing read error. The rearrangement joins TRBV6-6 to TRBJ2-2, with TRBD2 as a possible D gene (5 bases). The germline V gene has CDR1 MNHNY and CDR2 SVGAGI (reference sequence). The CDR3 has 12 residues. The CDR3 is CASTVSAGELLF. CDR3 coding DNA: TGTGCCAGCACCGTATCCGCCGGGGAGCTGCTTTTT.

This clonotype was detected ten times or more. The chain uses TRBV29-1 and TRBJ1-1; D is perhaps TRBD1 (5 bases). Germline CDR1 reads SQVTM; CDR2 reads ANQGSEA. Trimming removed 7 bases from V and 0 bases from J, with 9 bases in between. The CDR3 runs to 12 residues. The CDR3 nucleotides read TGCAGCGCCGAAGGGGTGAACACTGAAGCTTTCTTT. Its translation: CSAEGVNTEAFF.

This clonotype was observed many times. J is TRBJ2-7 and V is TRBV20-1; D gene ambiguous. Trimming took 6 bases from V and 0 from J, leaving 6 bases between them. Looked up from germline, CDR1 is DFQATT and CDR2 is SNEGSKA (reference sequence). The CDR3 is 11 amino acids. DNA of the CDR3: TGCAGTGCGCAGGCCTCCTACGAGCAGTACTTC. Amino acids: CSAQASYEQYF.

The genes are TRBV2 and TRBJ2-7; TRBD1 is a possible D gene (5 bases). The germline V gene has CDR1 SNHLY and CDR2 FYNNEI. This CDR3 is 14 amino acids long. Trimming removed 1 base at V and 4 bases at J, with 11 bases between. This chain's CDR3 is CASSEGKGIYEQYF. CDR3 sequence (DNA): TGTGCCAGCAGTGAAGGCAAGGGGATTTACGAGCAGTACTTC.

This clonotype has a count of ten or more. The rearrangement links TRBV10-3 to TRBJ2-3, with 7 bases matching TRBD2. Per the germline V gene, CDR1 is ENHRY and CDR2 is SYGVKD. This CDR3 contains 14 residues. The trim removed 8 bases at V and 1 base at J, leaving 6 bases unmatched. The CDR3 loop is CAISPGGGTDTQYF. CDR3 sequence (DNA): TGTGCCATCTCTCCGGGGGGAGGCACAGATACGCAGTATTTT.

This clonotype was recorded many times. The CDR3 nucleotides read TGTGCCAGCATTGGGACAGGCCGCCCTCTCTCTGGGGCCAACGTCCTGACTTTC. This translates into CASIGTGRPLSGANVLTF. V gene TRBV28 combines with J gene TRBJ2-6, with 8 bases lining up with TRBD1. Trimming at V came to 7 bases and at J to 0 bases, leaving 11 bases not matched to a gene. Germline CDR1 and CDR2: MDHEN and SYDVKM. The CDR3 contains 18 residues. The full variable domain, with the rest looked up from reference TRBV28 and TRBJ2-6, is DVKVTQSSRYLVKRTGEKVFLECVQDMDHENMFWYRQDPGLGLRLIYFSYDVKMKEKGDIPEGYSVSREKKERFSLILESASTNQTSMYLCASIGTGRPLSGANVLTFGAGSRLTVL.

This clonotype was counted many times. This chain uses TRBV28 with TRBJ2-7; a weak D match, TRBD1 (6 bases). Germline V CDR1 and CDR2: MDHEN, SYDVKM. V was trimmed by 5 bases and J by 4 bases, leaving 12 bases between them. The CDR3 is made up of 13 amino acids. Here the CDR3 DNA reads TGTGCCAGCAGTCCGACAGGAGTTTACGAGCAGTACTTC. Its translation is CASSPTGVYEQYF.

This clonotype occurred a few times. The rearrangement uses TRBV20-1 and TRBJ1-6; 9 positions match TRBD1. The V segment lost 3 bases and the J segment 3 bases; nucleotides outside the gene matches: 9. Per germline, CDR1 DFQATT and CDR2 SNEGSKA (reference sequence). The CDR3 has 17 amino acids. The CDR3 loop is CSASPQGQGLYNSPLHF. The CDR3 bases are TGCAGTGCTAGCCCCCAGGGACAGGGCCTCTATAATTCACCCCTCCACTTT.

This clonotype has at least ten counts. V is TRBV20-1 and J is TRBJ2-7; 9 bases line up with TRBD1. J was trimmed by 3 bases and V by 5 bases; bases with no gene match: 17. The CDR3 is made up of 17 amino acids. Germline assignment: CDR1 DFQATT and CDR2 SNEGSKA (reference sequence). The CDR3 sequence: CSAPGQGITYNDYEQYF. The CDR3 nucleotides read TGCAGTGCTCCCGGACAGGGGATAACCTATAACGACTACGAGCAGTACTTC.

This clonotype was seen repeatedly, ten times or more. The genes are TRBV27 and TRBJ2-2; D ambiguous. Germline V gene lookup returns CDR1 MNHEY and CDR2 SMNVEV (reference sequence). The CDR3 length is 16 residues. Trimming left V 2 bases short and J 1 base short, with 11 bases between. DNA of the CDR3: TGTGCCAGCAGTTTAAAAGGGCGGATGAACACCGGGGAGCTGTTTTTT. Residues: CASSLKGRMNTGELFF.